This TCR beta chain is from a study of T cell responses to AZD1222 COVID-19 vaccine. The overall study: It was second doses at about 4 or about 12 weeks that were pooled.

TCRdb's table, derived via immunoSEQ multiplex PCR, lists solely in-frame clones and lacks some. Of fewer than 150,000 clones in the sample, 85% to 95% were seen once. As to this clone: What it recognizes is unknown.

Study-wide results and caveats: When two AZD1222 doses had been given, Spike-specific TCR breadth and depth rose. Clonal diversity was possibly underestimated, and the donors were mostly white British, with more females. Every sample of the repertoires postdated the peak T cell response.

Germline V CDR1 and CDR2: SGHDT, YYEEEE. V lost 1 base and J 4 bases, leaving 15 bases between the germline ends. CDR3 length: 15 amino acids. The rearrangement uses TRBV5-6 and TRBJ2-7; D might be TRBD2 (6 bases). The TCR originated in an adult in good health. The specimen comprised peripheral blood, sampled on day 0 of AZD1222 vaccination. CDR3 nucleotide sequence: TGTGCCAGCAGCTTGCTCCCCAGGAGGGCGTACGAGCAGTACTTC. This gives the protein CASSLLPRRAYEQYF.